This TCR beta chain was retrieved from a study of blood T cell repertoires in COVID-19. Profiling relied on immunoSEQ multiplex PCR, and the TCRdb table lists in-frame clones only, not all of them. The sample consists of about 250,000 clones, roughly 88% of them appearing once. Germline V gene data show CDR1 as SGDLS and CDR2 as YYNGEE. The CDR3 loop spans 14 amino acids. V lost 3 bases to trimming and J lost 2 bases; unmatched junction nucleotides: 2. The source of this sequence is a young woman with COVID-19, enrolled during active disease. V is TRBV9 and J is TRBJ2-4; TRBD2 matches 7 bases. Source material: peripheral blood. This CDR3 is CASSGEGSKNIQYF. DNA for the CDR3: TGTGCCAGCAGCGGGGAGGGATCCAAAAACATTCAGTACTTC.